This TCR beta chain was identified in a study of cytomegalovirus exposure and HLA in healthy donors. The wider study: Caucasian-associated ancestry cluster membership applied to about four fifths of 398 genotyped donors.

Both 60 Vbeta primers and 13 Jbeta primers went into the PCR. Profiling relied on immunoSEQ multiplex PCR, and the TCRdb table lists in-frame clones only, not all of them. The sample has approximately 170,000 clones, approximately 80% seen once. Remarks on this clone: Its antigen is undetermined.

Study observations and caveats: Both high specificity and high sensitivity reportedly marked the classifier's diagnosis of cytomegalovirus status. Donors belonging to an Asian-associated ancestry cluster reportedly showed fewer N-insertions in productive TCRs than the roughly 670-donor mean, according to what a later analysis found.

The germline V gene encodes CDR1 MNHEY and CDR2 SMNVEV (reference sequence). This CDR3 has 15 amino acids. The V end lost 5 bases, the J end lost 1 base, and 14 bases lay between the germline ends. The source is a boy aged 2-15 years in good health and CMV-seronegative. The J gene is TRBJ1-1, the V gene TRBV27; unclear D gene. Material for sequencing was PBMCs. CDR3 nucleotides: TGTGCCAGCAGTGGACTCGGACTGAGGAACACTGAAGCTTTCTTT. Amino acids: CASSGLGLRNTEAFF.